The clone carrying this T cell receptor (beta chain) was found many times. TCRdb reprocessed the 5' RACE reads via MiXCR and lists one record per CDR3 protein. The table lists around 30,000 distinct CDR3 sequences, approximately 1.5% of them singletons, with about 10% in the top ten. These data come from a study of neurological immune-mediated disorders. Deletions cut 0 bases from V and 4 bases from J, with 7 bases between. The CDR3 extends over 14 amino acids. Germline lookup yields CDR1 SGHRS and CDR2 YFSETQ. Source material: PBMCs. This sequence originates from a woman aged 30 to 39 with multiple sclerosis. This chain joins TRBV5-1 and TRBJ1-4; D not certain. The CDR3 DNA follows: TGCGCCAGCAGCTTGGATAGCTTTAATGAAAAACTGTTTTTT. This sequence encodes CASSLDSFNEKLFF.